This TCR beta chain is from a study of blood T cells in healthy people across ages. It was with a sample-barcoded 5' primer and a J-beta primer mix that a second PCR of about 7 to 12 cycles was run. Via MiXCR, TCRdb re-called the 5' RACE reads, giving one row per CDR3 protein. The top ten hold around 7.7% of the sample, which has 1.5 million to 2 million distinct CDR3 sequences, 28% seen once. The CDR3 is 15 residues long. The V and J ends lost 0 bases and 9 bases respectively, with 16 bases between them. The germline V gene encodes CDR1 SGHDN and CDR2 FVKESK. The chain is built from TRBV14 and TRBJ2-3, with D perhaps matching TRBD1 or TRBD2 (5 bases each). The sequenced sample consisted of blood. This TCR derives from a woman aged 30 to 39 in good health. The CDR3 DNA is TGTGCCAGCAGCCAAGAAAGGGACCTGGTTTGGACGCAGTATTTT. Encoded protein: CASSQERDLVWTQYF.